A selection of T cell receptor beta chains follows, all from one sample in a study of T cell responses to AZD1222 COVID-19 vaccine. Clones were read by immunoSEQ multiplex PCR, and TCRdb kept only the in-frame ones, dropping some. The sample comprises approximately 50,000 clones, approximately 86% of which are singletons, and around 6.5% rests with the top ten. The material was peripheral blood, obtained 28 days after the second AZD1222 dose. These receptors all come from an adult who received the AZD1222 COVID-19 vaccine. Both conserved end residues are part of each CDR3. D genes are given only for firm matches. Clone size is given for some rows only: seen once, a few or many times, or a class if the clone is expanded.

d_call	clone_size	v_call	j_call	cdr3_aa	cdr3_nt
.	.	TRBV30	TRBJ1-2	CAWSGAAYGYTF	TGTGCCTGGAGTGGGGCAGCTTATGGCTACACCTTC
TRBD1	.	TRBV4-1	TRBJ1-5	CASSLNRDRYQPQHF	TGCGCCAGCAGCTTAAACCGGGACAGATATCAGCCCCAGCATTTT
TRBD2	.	TRBV27	TRBJ2-7	CASSLNGLAGGEQYF	TGTGCCAGCAGTTTAAACGGACTAGCGGGGGGCGAGCAGTACTTC
.	.	TRBV3-1/TRBV3-2	TRBJ2-3	CASSQRGRTDTQYF	TGTGCCAGCAGCCAAAGAGGGAGGACAGATACGCAGTATTTT
.	.	TRBV3-1/TRBV3-2	TRBJ2-2	CASSQVTNTGELFF	TGTGCCAGCAGCCAAGTCACGAACACCGGGGAGCTGTTTTTT
TRBD2	once	TRBV28	TRBJ2-1	CASSLFTGGTKNEQFF	TGTGCCAGCAGTTTATTTACGGGGGGGACAAAAAATGAGCAGTTCTTC
.	.	TRBV21-1	TRBJ2-5	CASSPQRRGETQYF	TGTGCCAGCAGCCCCCAGCGCAGGGGGGAGACCCAGTACTTC
.	.	TRBV2	TRBJ2-7	CASSETSLEQYF	TGTGCCAGCAGTGAAACCTCCCTCGAGCAGTACTTC
TRBD2	once	TRBV19	TRBJ2-4	CASSFAGEGAKNIQYF	TGTGCCAGTAGTTTCGCGGGAGAGGGGGCCAAAAACATTCAGTACTTC
.	.	TRBV27	TRBJ2-7	CASSPSYEQYF	TGTGCCAGCAGTCCCTCCTACGAGCAGTACTTC
.	.	TRBV6-2/TRBV6-3	TRBJ2-7	CASSYPAREQYF	TGTGCCAGCAGTTACCCCGCACGGGAGCAGTACTTC
.	.	TRBV28	TRBJ2-7	CASSSLGGDSNEQYF	TGTGCCAGCAGTTCCCTAGGGGGGGATTCTAACGAGCAGTACTTC
TRBD2	.	TRBV7-9	TRBJ2-1	CASSQPAGGSYNEQFF	TGTGCCAGCAGCCAGCCGGCGGGAGGGTCCTACAATGAGCAGTTCTTC
TRBD1	.	TRBV29-1	TRBJ2-1	CSPGQVSGEQFF	TGCAGCCCGGGACAGGTGTCGGGTGAGCAGTTCTTC
.	.	TRBV11-3	TRBJ2-7	CASSFGLYEQYF	TGTGCCAGCAGCTTCGGACTCTACGAGCAGTACTTC
.	.	TRBV6-6	TRBJ2-5	CASSYVGAETQYF	TGTGCCAGCAGTTACGTGGGGGCGGAGACCCAGTACTTC
.	.	TRBV18	TRBJ2-1	CASSLDNEQFF	TGTGCCAGCTCATTGGACAATGAGCAGTTCTTC
.	.	TRBV19	TRBJ1-1	CASSTQRNTEAFF	TGTGCCAGTAGTACCCAGAGGAACACTGAAGCTTTCTTT
TRBD2	once	TRBV2	TRBJ2-1	CASSEALLLADNEQFF	TGTGCCAGCAGTGAAGCGCTTCTACTAGCGGACAATGAGCAGTTCTTC
.	.	TRBV5-1	TRBJ1-1	CASSYTGNTEAFF	TGCGCCAGCAGCTATACAGGGAACACTGAAGCTTTCTTT
.	.	TRBV7-9	TRBJ1-3	CASSSLQWNPGNTIYF	TGTGCCAGCAGCTCTCTCCAATGGAATCCTGGAAACACCATATATTTT
TRBD1	.	TRBV3-1/TRBV3-2	TRBJ1-3	CASSSRTGAISGNTIYF	TGTGCCAGCAGCAGCCGGACAGGGGCGATCTCTGGAAACACCATATATTTT
TRBD1	.	TRBV7-9	TRBJ1-1	CASSLPGGRLNTEAFF	TGTGCCAGCAGCTTGCCAGGGGGCCGGTTGAACACTGAAGCTTTCTTT
.	.	TRBV29-1	TRBJ2-7	CSFGQGLENEQYF	TGCAGCTTTGGGCAGGGATTGGAAAACGAGCAGTACTTC
.	.	TRBV10-3	TRBJ2-1	CASRGVTGSYNEQFF	TGTGCCTCACGAGGAGTGACGGGCTCCTACAATGAGCAGTTCTTC
.	.	TRBV27	TRBJ2-3	CASSLRGSTDTQYF	TGTGCCAGCAGTTTACGGGGGAGCACAGATACGCAGTATTTT
.	.	TRBV7-9	TRBJ2-7	CASSLALGLIYEQYF	TGTGCCAGCAGCTTAGCGCTGGGGCTAATTTACGAGCAGTACTTC
TRBD2	.	TRBV5-1	TRBJ2-1	CASRLATSGITHEQFF	TGCGCCAGCAGGCTGGCAACTAGCGGGATAACCCATGAGCAGTTCTTC
.	.	TRBV25-1	TRBJ2-1	CASIEQGGYNEQFF	TGTGCCAGCATAGAACAGGGAGGGTACAATGAGCAGTTCTTC
.	.	TRBV28	TRBJ1-5	CASGRRGERPQHF	TGTGCCAGCGGCCGGCGAGGGGAACGGCCCCAGCATTTT
TRBD2	.	TRBV7-2	TRBJ2-2	CASSLAGASGSYTGELFF	TGTGCCAGCAGCTTAGCGGGGGCTAGCGGGAGTTACACCGGGGAGCTGTTTTTT
.	.	TRBV3-1/TRBV3-2	TRBJ1-2	CASSPNAADVGGDDNNGYTF	TGTGCCAGCAGCCCGAATGCCGCCGATGTAGGAGGGGACGATAATAATGGCTACACCTTC
TRBD2	once	TRBV28	TRBJ2-1	CASSLWTSGSTGEQFF	TGTGCCAGCAGTTTATGGACTAGCGGGAGTACCGGTGAGCAGTTCTTC
.	once	TRBV13	TRBJ1-3	CASTSIGGAGNTIYF	TGTGCCAGCACCAGTATAGGGGGGGCTGGAAACACCATATATTTT
TRBD1	.	TRBV28	TRBJ1-1	CASSATGGDTEAFF	TGTGCCAGCAGTGCGACAGGGGGGGACACTGAAGCTTTCTTT
.	medium-sized	TRBV27	TRBJ1-5	CASSLKEYQPQHF	TGTGCCAGCAGTTTAAAGGAGTATCAGCCCCAGCATTTT
.	.	TRBV9	TRBJ2-7	CASSPDGGSSYEQYF	TGTGCCAGCAGCCCGGATGGAGGCAGTTCCTACGAGCAGTACTTC